Listed below are T cell receptor beta chains from one sample, sequenced in a study of blood T cell repertoires in COVID-19. Sequencing used immunoSEQ multiplex PCR; TCRdb keeps in-frame clones, though not all of them. The table records some 100,000 clones, almost 90% of them present only once. The sample consisted of peripheral blood. Receptor source: a man in his fifties with COVID-19, enrolled during active disease. The CDR3 runs from the conserved cysteine through the conserved F or W. A D gene is named only where the DNA matches it firmly. Expanded clones get a size class; other rows say once, few or many, or leave the size out.

v_gene: TRBV5-1; abundance: .; d_gene: .; j_gene: TRBJ2-7; CDR3aa: CASTRDGGREQYF; CDR3nt: TGCGCCAGCACCCGGGACGGGGGGCGCGAGCAGTACTTC
v_gene: TRBV7-9; abundance: .; d_gene: .; j_gene: TRBJ2-2; CDR3aa: CASSLLAGAGELFF; CDR3nt: TGTGCCAGCAGCCTACTAGCTGGGGCCGGGGAGCTGTTTTTT
v_gene: TRBV12-5; abundance: .; d_gene: TRBD1; j_gene: TRBJ2-3; CDR3aa: CASGLDRGREDTQYF; CDR3nt: TGTGCTAGTGGTTTGGACAGGGGGCGTGAAGATACGCAGTATTTT
v_gene: TRBV18; abundance: .; d_gene: TRBD2; j_gene: TRBJ2-3; CDR3aa: CASSPTPSTSASDTDTQYF; CDR3nt: TGTGCCAGCTCACCAACTCCAAGTACTAGCGCGTCAGACACAGATACGCAGTATTTT
v_gene: TRBV12-3/TRBV12-4; abundance: .; d_gene: .; j_gene: TRBJ2-7; CDR3aa: CASSLGQTYEQYF; CDR3nt: TGTGCCAGCAGTTTAGGACAGACCTACGAGCAGTACTTC
v_gene: TRBV6-1; abundance: .; d_gene: .; j_gene: TRBJ1-1; CDR3aa: CASSESGNTEAFF; CDR3nt: TGTGCCAGCAGTGAATCGGGTAACACTGAAGCTTTCTTT
v_gene: TRBV7-9; abundance: .; d_gene: .; j_gene: TRBJ2-3; CDR3aa: CASSLGLLGGTDTQYF; CDR3nt: TGTGCCAGCAGCTTGGGACTCCTAGGGGGCACAGATACGCAGTATTTT
v_gene: TRBV6-2/TRBV6-3; abundance: .; d_gene: TRBD1; j_gene: TRBJ1-2; CDR3aa: CASSYGQGRLANYGYTF; CDR3nt: TGTGCCAGCAGTTACGGACAGGGGAGGTTAGCTAACTATGGCTACACCTTC
v_gene: TRBV6-6; abundance: .; d_gene: .; j_gene: TRBJ1-4; CDR3aa: CASRNRDEKLFF; CDR3nt: TGTGCCAGCAGGAACAGGGATGAAAAACTGTTTTTT
v_gene: TRBV6-2/TRBV6-3; abundance: .; d_gene: TRBD2; j_gene: TRBJ2-1; CDR3aa: CASSFLAGGYNEQFF; CDR3nt: TGTGCCAGCAGTTTTTTAGCGGGCGGTTACAATGAGCAGTTCTTC
v_gene: TRBV19; abundance: .; d_gene: .; j_gene: TRBJ1-5; CDR3aa: CASRPFVGGAMVPQHF; CDR3nt: TGTGCCAGTAGACCTTTTGTAGGGGGGGCGATGGTGCCCCAGCATTTT
v_gene: TRBV11-2; abundance: once; d_gene: .; j_gene: TRBJ2-6; CDR3aa: CASSFFGRLEERANVLTF; CDR3nt: TGTGCCAGCAGCTTTTTTGGCAGACTGGAAGAGCGGGCCAACGTCCTGACTTTC
v_gene: TRBV2; abundance: .; d_gene: TRBD1; j_gene: TRBJ1-5; CDR3aa: CASSGSLGQGPNQPQHF; CDR3nt: TGTGCCAGCAGTGGGTCTCTAGGACAGGGCCCCAATCAGCCCCAGCATTTT
v_gene: TRBV5-1; abundance: .; d_gene: .; j_gene: TRBJ1-2; CDR3aa: CASSLGADGYTF; CDR3nt: TGCGCCAGCAGCTTGGGGGCAGATGGCTACACCTTC
v_gene: TRBV6-5; abundance: .; d_gene: TRBD1; j_gene: TRBJ2-2; CDR3aa: CASKTGYTGELFF; CDR3nt: TGTGCCAGCAAGACAGGGTACACCGGGGAGCTGTTTTTT
v_gene: TRBV30; abundance: .; d_gene: TRBD1; j_gene: TRBJ1-4; CDR3aa: CAWSTQRQGKLFF; CDR3nt: TGTGCCTGGAGTACCCAGAGACAGGGGAAACTGTTTTTT
v_gene: TRBV27; abundance: .; d_gene: TRBD1; j_gene: TRBJ2-7; CDR3aa: CASKGDSDTYEQYF; CDR3nt: TGTGCCAGCAAGGGGGACAGTGACACCTACGAGCAGTACTTC
v_gene: TRBV15; abundance: .; d_gene: .; j_gene: TRBJ2-2; CDR3aa: CATSRDKGYTGELFF; CDR3nt: TGTGCCACCAGCAGAGATAAGGGGTACACCGGGGAGCTGTTTTTT
v_gene: TRBV7-2; abundance: .; d_gene: TRBD1; j_gene: TRBJ1-2; CDR3aa: CASSLGQSYGYTF; CDR3nt: TGTGCCAGCAGCCTGGGACAGTCTTATGGCTACACCTTC
v_gene: TRBV5-5; abundance: .; d_gene: TRBD1; j_gene: TRBJ2-7; CDR3aa: CASSLPGTGPYEQYF; CDR3nt: TGTGCCAGCAGCTTGCCCGGGACAGGCCCCTACGAGCAGTACTTC
v_gene: TRBV9; abundance: .; d_gene: TRBD1; j_gene: TRBJ2-3; CDR3aa: CASSGRGRNTDTQYF; CDR3nt: TGTGCCAGCAGCGGTAGGGGGCGGAACACAGATACGCAGTATTTT
v_gene: TRBV20-1; abundance: few; d_gene: .; j_gene: TRBJ2-3; CDR3aa: CSARVADTQYF; CDR3nt: TGCAGTGCTAGAGTCGCGGATACGCAGTATTTT
v_gene: TRBV6-5; abundance: .; d_gene: .; j_gene: TRBJ2-7; CDR3aa: CASSPGTLYSYEQYF; CDR3nt: TGTGCCAGCAGTCCAGGGACACTCTACTCCTACGAGCAGTACTTC
v_gene: TRBV11-1; abundance: .; d_gene: .; j_gene: TRBJ1-4; CDR3aa: CASSLSGVGEKLFF; CDR3nt: TGTGCCAGCAGCTTATCAGGGGTCGGTGAAAAACTGTTTTTT
v_gene: TRBV6-5; abundance: .; d_gene: TRBD1; j_gene: TRBJ2-1; CDR3aa: CASIRTGRNNEQFF; CDR3nt: TGTGCCAGCATTAGGACAGGAAGAAACAATGAGCAGTTCTTC
v_gene: TRBV18; abundance: .; d_gene: TRBD1; j_gene: TRBJ1-6; CDR3aa: CASSGTGNNSPLHF; CDR3nt: TGTGCCAGCTCGGGGACAGGGAATAATTCACCCCTCCACTTT
v_gene: TRBV18; abundance: .; d_gene: TRBD1; j_gene: TRBJ1-1; CDR3aa: CASSLQRQGAFTEAFF; CDR3nt: TGTGCCAGCTCACTACAAAGACAGGGGGCATTCACTGAAGCTTTCTTT
v_gene: TRBV7-3; abundance: .; d_gene: TRBD2; j_gene: TRBJ2-1; CDR3aa: CASSFGAGARDEQFF; CDR3nt: TGTGCCAGCAGCTTCGGAGCGGGGGCCAGGGATGAGCAGTTCTTC
v_gene: TRBV10-3; abundance: .; d_gene: TRBD1; j_gene: TRBJ2-7; CDR3aa: CAISRDRIYEQYF; CDR3nt: TGTGCCATCAGTAGGGACAGGATCTACGAGCAGTACTTC
v_gene: TRBV6-1; abundance: .; d_gene: .; j_gene: TRBJ1-4; CDR3aa: CASSEQGTNEKLFF; CDR3nt: TGTGCCAGCAGTGAACAGGGTACTAATGAAAAACTGTTTTTT
v_gene: TRBV28; abundance: .; d_gene: .; j_gene: TRBJ2-2; CDR3aa: CASSRGHSADRELFF; CDR3nt: TGTGCCAGCAGCCGCGGACACTCAGCTGATCGGGAGCTGTTTTTT
v_gene: TRBV5-5; abundance: .; d_gene: .; j_gene: TRBJ1-4; CDR3aa: CASSFFLDGGQGTTNEKLFF; CDR3nt: TGTGCCAGCAGCTTCTTTCTCGATGGGGGCCAAGGAACAACTAATGAAAAACTGTTTTTT
v_gene: TRBV10-2; abundance: once; d_gene: .; j_gene: TRBJ1-1; CDR3aa: CASKVQTITEAFF; CDR3nt: TGCGCCAGCAAGGTACAGACAATCACTGAAGCTTTCTTT
v_gene: TRBV7-6; abundance: .; d_gene: TRBD1; j_gene: TRBJ2-6; CDR3aa: CASSLDRGFGANVLTF; CDR3nt: TGTGCCAGCAGCTTAGACAGGGGCTTTGGGGCCAACGTCCTGACTTTC
v_gene: TRBV28; abundance: .; d_gene: TRBD2; j_gene: TRBJ2-1; CDR3aa: CASKGNSGAGEQFF; CDR3nt: TGTGCCAGCAAAGGAAATAGCGGGGCTGGTGAGCAGTTCTTC
v_gene: TRBV12-1; abundance: few; d_gene: .; j_gene: TRBJ2-5; CDR3aa: CASSRRLAGGTLQETQYF; CDR3nt: TGTGCCAGCAGCCGGAGACTAGCGGGGGGGACTTTACAAGAGACCCAGTACTTC
v_gene: TRBV11-3; abundance: .; d_gene: .; j_gene: TRBJ2-7; CDR3aa: CASSLVDLQGTGSRYEQYF; CDR3nt: TGTGCCAGCAGCTTAGTGGACCTACAGGGGACCGGGAGTAGGTACGAGCAGTACTTC
v_gene: TRBV3-1/TRBV3-2; abundance: .; d_gene: .; j_gene: TRBJ2-3; CDR3aa: CASSLIGDRLDTQYF; CDR3nt: TGTGCCAGCAGCCTAATAGGCGACAGACTCGATACGCAGTATTTT
v_gene: TRBV3-1/TRBV3-2; abundance: .; d_gene: .; j_gene: TRBJ1-4; CDR3aa: CASSITAGEKLFF; CDR3nt: TGTGCCAGCAGTATAACCGCGGGGGAAAAACTGTTTTTT
v_gene: TRBV5-1; abundance: .; d_gene: TRBD1; j_gene: TRBJ1-6; CDR3aa: CASSPGTENSPLHF; CDR3nt: TGCGCCAGCAGCCCGGGGACAGAAAATTCACCCCTCCACTTT
v_gene: TRBV30; abundance: .; d_gene: TRBD1; j_gene: TRBJ2-1; CDR3aa: CAWVDRGINNEQFF; CDR3nt: TGTGCCTGGGTCGACAGGGGGATTAACAATGAGCAGTTCTTC
v_gene: TRBV29-1; abundance: .; d_gene: .; j_gene: TRBJ2-3; CDR3aa: CSLNPGQNTDTQYF; CDR3nt: TGCAGCTTAAACCCGGGACAAAACACAGATACGCAGTATTTT
v_gene: TRBV11-3; abundance: .; d_gene: .; j_gene: TRBJ2-5; CDR3aa: CASSLGGRGQETQYF; CDR3nt: TGTGCCAGCAGCTTAGGGGGCAGGGGCCAAGAGACCCAGTACTTC
v_gene: TRBV20-1; abundance: .; d_gene: .; j_gene: TRBJ1-6; CDR3aa: CSASPSSYNSPLHF; CDR3nt: TGCAGTGCTAGTCCGAGCTCCTATAATTCACCCCTCCACTTT
v_gene: TRBV18; abundance: .; d_gene: .; j_gene: TRBJ1-6; CDR3aa: CASSPRGSSGNSPLHF; CDR3nt: TGTGCCAGCTCACCGCGGGGAAGTTCGGGGAATTCACCCCTCCACTTT
v_gene: TRBV15; abundance: .; d_gene: .; j_gene: TRBJ1-5; CDR3aa: CATSSGHSNQPQHF; CDR3nt: TGTGCCACCAGCAGTGGGCATAGCAATCAGCCCCAGCATTTT
v_gene: TRBV3-1/TRBV3-2; abundance: .; d_gene: TRBD2; j_gene: TRBJ2-1; CDR3aa: CASSHGLAGAPRHRAYNEQFF; CDR3nt: TGTGCCAGCAGCCATGGACTAGCGGGGGCCCCCCGCCACCGGGCCTACAATGAGCAGTTCTTC
v_gene: TRBV3-1/TRBV3-2; abundance: .; d_gene: .; j_gene: TRBJ1-5; CDR3aa: CASSHHGDNQPQHF; CDR3nt: TGTGCCAGCAGCCACCACGGGGATAATCAGCCCCAGCATTTT
v_gene: TRBV7-9; abundance: .; d_gene: TRBD1; j_gene: TRBJ1-6; CDR3aa: CASSPGTESSYNSPLHF; CDR3nt: TGTGCCAGCAGCCCTGGGACAGAAAGCTCCTATAATTCACCCCTCCACTTT
v_gene: TRBV19; abundance: .; d_gene: TRBD1; j_gene: TRBJ1-2; CDR3aa: CASSIIGTGAYGYTF; CDR3nt: TGTGCCAGTAGTATCATCGGGACAGGGGCCTATGGCTACACCTTC
v_gene: TRBV10-3; abundance: .; d_gene: .; j_gene: TRBJ2-7; CDR3aa: CAISESLDSIEQYF; CDR3nt: TGTGCCATCAGTGAGTCGTTGGACAGCATCGAGCAGTACTTC
v_gene: TRBV4-3; abundance: .; d_gene: .; j_gene: TRBJ1-3; CDR3aa: CASSQDRTDRNTIYF; CDR3nt: TGCGCCAGCAGCCAAGATCGGACAGACAGAAACACCATATATTTT
v_gene: TRBV5-5; abundance: .; d_gene: .; j_gene: TRBJ2-2; CDR3aa: CASSPRAGVAGELFF; CDR3nt: TGTGCCAGCAGCCCCCGGGCAGGGGTGGCCGGGGAGCTGTTTTTT
v_gene: TRBV6-1; abundance: .; d_gene: TRBD1; j_gene: TRBJ1-2; CDR3aa: CASSEGPGQGNGYTF; CDR3nt: TGTGCCAGCAGTGAGGGCCCGGGACAGGGTAATGGCTACACCTTC
v_gene: TRBV6-2/TRBV6-3; abundance: .; d_gene: TRBD2; j_gene: TRBJ2-5; CDR3aa: CASSYPTSGGATQYF; CDR3nt: TGTGCCAGCAGTTACCCGACTAGCGGGGGGGCGACCCAGTACTTC
v_gene: TRBV6-1; abundance: .; d_gene: .; j_gene: TRBJ1-6; CDR3aa: CASSERNRMNSPLHF; CDR3nt: TGTGCCAGCAGTGAAAGGAACAGGATGAATTCACCCCTCCACTTT
v_gene: TRBV9; abundance: .; d_gene: TRBD1; j_gene: TRBJ1-5; CDR3aa: CASSAGQGWNQPQHF; CDR3nt: TGTGCCAGCAGCGCCGGACAGGGATGGAATCAGCCCCAGCATTTT